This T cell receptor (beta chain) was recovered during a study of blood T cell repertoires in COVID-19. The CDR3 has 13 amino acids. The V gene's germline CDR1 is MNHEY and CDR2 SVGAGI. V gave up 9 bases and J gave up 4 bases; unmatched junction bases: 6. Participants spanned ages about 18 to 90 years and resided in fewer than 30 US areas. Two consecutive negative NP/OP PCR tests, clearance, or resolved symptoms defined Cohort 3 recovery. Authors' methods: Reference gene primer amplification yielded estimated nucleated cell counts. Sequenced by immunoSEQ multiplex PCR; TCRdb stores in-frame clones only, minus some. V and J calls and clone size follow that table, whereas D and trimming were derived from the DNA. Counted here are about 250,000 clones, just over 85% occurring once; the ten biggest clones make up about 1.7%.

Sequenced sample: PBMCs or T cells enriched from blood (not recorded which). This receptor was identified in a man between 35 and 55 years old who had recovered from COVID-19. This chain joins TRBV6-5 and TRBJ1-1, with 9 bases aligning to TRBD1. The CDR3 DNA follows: TGTGCCAGTAACAGGGGGCCTGCCACTGAAGCTTTCTTT. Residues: CASNRGPATEAFF.